Sequencing of this TCR beta chain was carried out in a study of tumor-infiltrating lymphocytes in primary liver carcinoma. Co-extraction of both nucleic acids (RNA and DNA) used about 17-33 mg of unsorted bulk tissue. This clonotype was recorded only once. Constant-region priming of around 500 ng total RNA yielded TCR beta cDNA. For TCR beta, libraries were produced by three nested multiplex PCR rounds using slightly modified ARM-PCR. TRBV1-TRBV30 forward primers paired with a C-beta reverse primer drove the first two PCR rounds, around 9 cycles each. TCRdb redid the calling of the multiplex PCR reads with MiXCR, one entry per CDR3 protein. The data show fewer than 250,000 distinct CDR3 sequences, 70% to 90% seen once. The CDR3 is 14 residues long. In germline, CDR1 is MNHNY, CDR2 SVGAGI (reference sequence). The V end lost 8 bases, the J end lost 4 bases, and 15 bases lay between the germline ends.

The receptor was isolated from a man in his forties with primary liver carcinoma and hepatitis B virus infection. This sequence joins TRBV6-6 and TRBJ1-5; a possible D gene is TRBD1 (6 bases). Sequences were obtained from tumor tissue from primary liver carcinoma. The CDR3 loop reads CASGCLQGNQPQHF. In DNA form, the CDR3 reads TGTGCCAGCGGTTGCTTACAGGGAAATCAGCCCCAGCATTTT.